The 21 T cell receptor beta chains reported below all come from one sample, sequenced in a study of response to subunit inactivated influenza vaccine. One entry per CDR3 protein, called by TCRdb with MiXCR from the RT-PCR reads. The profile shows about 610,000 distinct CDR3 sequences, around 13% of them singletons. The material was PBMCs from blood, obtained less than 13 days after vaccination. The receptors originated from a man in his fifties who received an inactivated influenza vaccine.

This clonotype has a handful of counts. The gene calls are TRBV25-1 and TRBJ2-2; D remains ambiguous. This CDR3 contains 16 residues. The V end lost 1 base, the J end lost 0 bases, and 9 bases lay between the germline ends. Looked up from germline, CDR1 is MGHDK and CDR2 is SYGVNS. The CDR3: CASSEWKASNTGELFF. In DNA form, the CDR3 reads TGTGCCAGCAGTGAATGGAAGGCCTCGAACACCGGGGAGCTGTTTTTT.

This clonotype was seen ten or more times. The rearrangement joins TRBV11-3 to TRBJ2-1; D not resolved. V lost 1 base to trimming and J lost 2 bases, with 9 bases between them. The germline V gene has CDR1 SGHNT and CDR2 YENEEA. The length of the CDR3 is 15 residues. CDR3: CASSLGGSTYNEQFF. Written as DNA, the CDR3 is TGTGCCAGCAGCTTAGGAGGCTCCACCTACAATGAGCAGTTCTTC. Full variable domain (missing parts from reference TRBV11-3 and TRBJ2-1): EAGVVQSPRYKIIEKKQPVAFWCNPISGHNTLYWYLQNLGQGPELLIRYENEEAVDDSQLPKDRFSAERLKGVDSTLKIQPAELGDSAVYLCASSLGGSTYNEQFFGPGTRLTVL.

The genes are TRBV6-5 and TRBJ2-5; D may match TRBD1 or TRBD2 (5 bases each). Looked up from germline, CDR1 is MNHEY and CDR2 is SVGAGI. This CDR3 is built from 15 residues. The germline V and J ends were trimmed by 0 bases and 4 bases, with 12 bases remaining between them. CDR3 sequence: CASSYSSGARETQYF. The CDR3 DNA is TGTGCCAGCAGTTACTCGTCCGGGGCGAGAGAGACCCAGTACTTC.

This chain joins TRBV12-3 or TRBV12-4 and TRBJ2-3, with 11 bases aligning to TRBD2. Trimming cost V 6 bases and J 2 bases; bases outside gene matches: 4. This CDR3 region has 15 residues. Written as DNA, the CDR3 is TGTGCCAGCAGAGGGACTAGCGGCCACACAGATACGCAGTATTTT. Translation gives CASRGTSGHTDTQYF.

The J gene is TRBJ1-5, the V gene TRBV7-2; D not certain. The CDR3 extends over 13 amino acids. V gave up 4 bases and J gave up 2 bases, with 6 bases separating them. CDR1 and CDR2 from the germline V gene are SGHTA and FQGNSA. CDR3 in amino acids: CASSWRGNQPQHF. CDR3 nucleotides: TGTGCCAGCAGCTGGCGGGGCAATCAGCCCCAGCATTTT.

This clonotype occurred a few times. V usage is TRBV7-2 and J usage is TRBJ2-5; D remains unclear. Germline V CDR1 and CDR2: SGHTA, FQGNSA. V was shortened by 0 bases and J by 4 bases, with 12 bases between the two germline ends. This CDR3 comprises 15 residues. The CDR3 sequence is CASSLARQSRETQYF. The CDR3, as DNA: TGTGCCAGCAGCTTAGCGCGCCAGTCTCGAGAGACCCAGTACTTC. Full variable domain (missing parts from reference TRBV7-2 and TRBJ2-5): GAGVSQSPSNKVTEKGKDVELRCDPISGHTALYWYRQSLGQGLEFLIYFQGNSAPDKSGLPSDRFSAERTGGSVSTLTIQRTQQEDSAVYLCASSLARQSRETQYFGPGTRLLVL.

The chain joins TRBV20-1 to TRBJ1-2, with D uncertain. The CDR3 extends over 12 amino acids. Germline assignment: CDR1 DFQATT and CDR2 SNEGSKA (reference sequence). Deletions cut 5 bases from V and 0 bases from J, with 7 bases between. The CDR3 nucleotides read TGCAGTGCTCCACCTCCTAACTATGGCTACACCTTC. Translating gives CSAPPPNYGYTF.

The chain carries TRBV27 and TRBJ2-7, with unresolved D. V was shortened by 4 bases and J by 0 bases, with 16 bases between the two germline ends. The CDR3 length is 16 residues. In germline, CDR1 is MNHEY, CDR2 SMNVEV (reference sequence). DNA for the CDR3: TGTGCCAGCAGTTCTATCAAGTTACCATCCTCCTACGAGCAGTACTTC. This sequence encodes CASSSIKLPSSYEQYF.

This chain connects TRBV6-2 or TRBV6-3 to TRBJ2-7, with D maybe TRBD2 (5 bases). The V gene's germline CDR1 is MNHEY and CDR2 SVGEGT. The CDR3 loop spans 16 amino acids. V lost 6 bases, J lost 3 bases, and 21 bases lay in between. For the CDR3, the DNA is TGTGCCAGCAGCCGTCCGACGGTGGGTGCGGGCTACGAGCAGTACTTC. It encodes CASSRPTVGAGYEQYF.

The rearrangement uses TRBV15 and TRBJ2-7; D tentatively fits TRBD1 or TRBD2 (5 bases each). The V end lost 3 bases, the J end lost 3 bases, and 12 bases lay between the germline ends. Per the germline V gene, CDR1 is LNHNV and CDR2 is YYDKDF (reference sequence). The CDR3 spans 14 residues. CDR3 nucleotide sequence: TGTGCCACCAGCAGCGGGACGCAAGTCTACGAGCAGTACTTC. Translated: CATSSGTQVYEQYF.

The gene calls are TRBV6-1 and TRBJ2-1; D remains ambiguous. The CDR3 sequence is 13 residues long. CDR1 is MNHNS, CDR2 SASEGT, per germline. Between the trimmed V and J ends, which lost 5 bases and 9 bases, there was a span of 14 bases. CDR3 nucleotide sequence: TGTGCCAGCAGTACAAGACCCCGCAGTGAGCAGTTCTTC. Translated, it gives CASSTRPRSEQFF.

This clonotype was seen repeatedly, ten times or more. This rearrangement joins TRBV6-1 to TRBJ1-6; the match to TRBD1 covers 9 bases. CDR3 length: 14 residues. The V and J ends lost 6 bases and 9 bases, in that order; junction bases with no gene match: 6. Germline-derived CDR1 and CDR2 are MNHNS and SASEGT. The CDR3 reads CASRGQGGSSPLHF. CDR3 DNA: TGTGCCAGCAGGGGACAGGGAGGAAGTTCACCCCTCCACTTT.

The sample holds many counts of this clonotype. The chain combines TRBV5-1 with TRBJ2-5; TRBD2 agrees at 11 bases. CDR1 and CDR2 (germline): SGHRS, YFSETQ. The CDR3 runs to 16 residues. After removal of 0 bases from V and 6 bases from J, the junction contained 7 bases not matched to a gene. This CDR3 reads CASSLALAGGWKTQYF. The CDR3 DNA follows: TGCGCCAGCAGCTTGGCTCTAGCGGGGGGTTGGAAGACCCAGTACTTC. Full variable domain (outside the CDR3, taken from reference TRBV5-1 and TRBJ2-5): KAGVTQTPRYLIKTRGQQVTLSCSPISGHRSVSWYQQTPGQGLQFLFEYFSETQRNKGNFPGRFSGRQFSNSRSEMNVSTLELGDSALYLCASSLALAGGWKTQYFGPGTRLLVL.

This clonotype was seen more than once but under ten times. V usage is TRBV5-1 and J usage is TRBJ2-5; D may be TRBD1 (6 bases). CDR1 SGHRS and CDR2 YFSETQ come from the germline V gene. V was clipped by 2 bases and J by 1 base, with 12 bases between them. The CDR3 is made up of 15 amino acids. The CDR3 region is CASSFQTGSQETQYF. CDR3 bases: TGCGCCAGCAGCTTCCAAACAGGGAGCCAAGAGACCCAGTACTTC.

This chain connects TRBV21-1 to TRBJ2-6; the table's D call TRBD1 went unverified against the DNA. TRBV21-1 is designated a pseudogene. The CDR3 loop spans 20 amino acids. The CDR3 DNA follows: TGTGCCAGCAGCAAAGTCTGTCCTGGACAGGAGAACTCTGGGGCCAACGTCCTGACTTTC. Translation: CASSKVCPGQENSGANVLTF.

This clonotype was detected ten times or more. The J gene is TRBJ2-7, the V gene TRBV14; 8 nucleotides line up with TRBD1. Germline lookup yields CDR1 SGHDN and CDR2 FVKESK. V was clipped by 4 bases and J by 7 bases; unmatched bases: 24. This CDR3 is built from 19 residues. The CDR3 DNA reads TGTGCCAGCAGCCCCCTCCGAGACAGGGGAATTCTTGGTGTTCAAGAGCAGTACTTC. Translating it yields CASSPLRDRGILGVQEQYF. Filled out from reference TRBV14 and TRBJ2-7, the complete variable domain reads EAGVTQFPSHSVIEKGQTVTLRCDPISGHDNLYWYRRVMGKEIKFLLHFVKESKQDESGMPNNRFLAERTGGTYSTLKVQPAELEDSGVYFCASSPLRDRGILGVQEQYFGPGTRLTVT.

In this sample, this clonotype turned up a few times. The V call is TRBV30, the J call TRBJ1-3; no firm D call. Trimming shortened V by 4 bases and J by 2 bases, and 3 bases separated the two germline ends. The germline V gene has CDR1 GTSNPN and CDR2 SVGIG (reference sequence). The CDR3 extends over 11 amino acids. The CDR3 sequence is CAWKAGNTIYF. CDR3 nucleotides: TGTGCCTGGAAGGCTGGAAACACCATATATTTT.

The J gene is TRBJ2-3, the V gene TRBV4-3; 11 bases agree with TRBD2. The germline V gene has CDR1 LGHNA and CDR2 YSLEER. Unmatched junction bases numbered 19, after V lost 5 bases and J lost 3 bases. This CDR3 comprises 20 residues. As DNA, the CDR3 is TGCGCCAGCAGCTTACGAATAGCGGGGGGGCGGTTCCTTGCGACAGATACGCAGTATTTT. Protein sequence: CASSLRIAGGRFLATDTQYF.

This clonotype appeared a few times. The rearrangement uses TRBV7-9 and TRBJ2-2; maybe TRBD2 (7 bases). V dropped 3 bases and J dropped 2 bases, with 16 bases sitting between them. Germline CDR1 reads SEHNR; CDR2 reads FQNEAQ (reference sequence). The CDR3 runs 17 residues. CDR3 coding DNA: TGTGCCAGCAGCTTCCGTAGCGCGGGGGCCAACACCGGGGAGCTGTTTTTT. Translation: CASSFRSAGANTGELFF. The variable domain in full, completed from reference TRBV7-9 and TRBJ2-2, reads DTGVSQNPRHKITKRGQNVTFRCDPISEHNRLYWYRQTLGQGPEFLTYFQNEAQLEKSRLLSDRFSAERPKGSFSTLEIQRTEQGDSAMYLCASSFRSAGANTGELFFGEGSRLTVL.

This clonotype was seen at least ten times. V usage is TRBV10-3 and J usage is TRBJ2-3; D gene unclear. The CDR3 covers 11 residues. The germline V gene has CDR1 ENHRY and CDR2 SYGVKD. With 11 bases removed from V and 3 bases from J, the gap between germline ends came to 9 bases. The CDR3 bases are TGTGCCGTGCTCCGGACAGATACGCAGTATTTT. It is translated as CAVLRTDTQYF.

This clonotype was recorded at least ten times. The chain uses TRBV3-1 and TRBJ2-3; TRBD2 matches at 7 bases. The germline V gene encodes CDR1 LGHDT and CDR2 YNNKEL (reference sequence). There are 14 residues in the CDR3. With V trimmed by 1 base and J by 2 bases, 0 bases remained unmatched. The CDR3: CASSQGLATDTQYF. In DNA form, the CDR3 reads TGTGCCAGCAGCCAAGGACTAGCCACAGATACGCAGTATTTT.